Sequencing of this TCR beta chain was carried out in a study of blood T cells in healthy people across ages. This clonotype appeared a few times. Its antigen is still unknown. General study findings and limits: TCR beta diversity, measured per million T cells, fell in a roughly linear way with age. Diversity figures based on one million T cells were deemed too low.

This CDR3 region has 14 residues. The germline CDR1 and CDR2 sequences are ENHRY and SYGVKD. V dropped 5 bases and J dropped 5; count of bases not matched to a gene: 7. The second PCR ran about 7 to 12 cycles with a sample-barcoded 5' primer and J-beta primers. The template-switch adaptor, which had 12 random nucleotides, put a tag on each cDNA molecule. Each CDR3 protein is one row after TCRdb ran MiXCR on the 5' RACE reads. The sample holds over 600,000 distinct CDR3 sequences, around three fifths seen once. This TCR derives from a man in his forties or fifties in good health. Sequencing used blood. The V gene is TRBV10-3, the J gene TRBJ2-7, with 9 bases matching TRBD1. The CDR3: CAISPGQGLNEQYF. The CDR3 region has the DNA TGTGCCATCAGTCCGGGACAGGGTCTAAACGAGCAGTACTTC.